This T cell receptor beta chain is from a study of CXCR3-negative and CXCR3-positive naive CD8 T cells. Study-wide findings and caveats: Hydrophobicity of TRB CDR3s was greater in CXCR3-positive naive cells than in CXCR3-negative naive cells. Each naive subset displayed comparably high diversity, whereas memory CD8+ cells displayed much lower diversity. Because surface CD5 did not distinguish the naive subsets, TCR strength was inferred from TRB CDR3 properties.

The study sorted every CD8+ T cell subset in triplicate at 250,000 to 300,000 cells each. Germline V CDR1 and CDR2: SGHTA, FQGNSA. CDR3 size: 15 residues. TRB cDNA libraries were made by UMI-labeled 5' RACE. One entry per CDR3 protein, without DNA, is what TCRdb gives after re-calling the 5' RACE reads. In total, the table holds 75,000 to 100,000 distinct CDR3 sequences. In regard to this clonotype: As yet, its antigen is unknown.

This clonotype was obtained from a human donor in good health. Some clones in this sample may be carry-over from other donors' samples. Sequencing used naive CXCR3+ CD8+ T cells from blood. Subset meaning: CD45RO-CCR7+CD27+CD95- naive CD8+ T cells expressing CXCR3 (TNR3+). This sequence joins TRBV7-2 and TRBJ2-2; the TCRdb D gene call, TRBD1, has no DNA to confirm it. CDR3 sequence reads: CASSLTGGMAGELFF.